This T cell receptor (beta chain) was recorded in a study of T cells in Graves' hyperthyroidism and ophthalmopathy. Germline lookup yields CDR1 MNHEY and CDR2 SMNVEV (reference sequence). The trim removed 3 bases at V and 11 bases at J, leaving 7 bases unmatched. The CDR3 runs to 13 residues. RNA transcripts gave rise to amplified TCR beta CDR3 regions. A set of HTBI primers served as the primers for a first-round RT-PCR of the TCR CDR3. TCRdb independently ran MiXCR on the multiplex PCR reads; one entry per CDR3 protein. The sample carries under 400,000 distinct CDR3 sequences, 20% to 25% recorded once.

This TCR was sampled from a woman in her forties or fifties with Graves' hyperthyroidism. V and J are TRBV27 and TRBJ2-3; 8 nucleotides line up with TRBD2. Sequencing was done on a sample of blood. The CDR3 protein is CASSFEAGDLQYF. CDR3 nucleotide sequence: TGTGCCAGCAGTTTTGAAGCGGGGGATCTGCAGTATTTT.